In this sample, the clone carrying this T cell receptor beta chain turned up many times. This CDR3 has 14 residues. Germline V gene data show CDR1 as SGHTA and CDR2 as FQGNSA. Between the trimmed V and J ends, which lost 1 base and 1 base, there was a span of 7 bases. These data are taken from a study of T cells in localized non-small cell lung cancer. TCRdb keeps only in-frame clones here, not all; method: immunoSEQ multiplex PCR. The table lists thousands of clones, roughly 20% of them singletons. This clonotype originated in a male donor aged 60 or over with stage II lung adenocarcinoma. The chain recombines TRBV7-2 with TRBJ1-2, with D unclear. Specimen: lung tumor tissue, collected before any cancer treatment. The CDR3 sequence is CASSLGRFNYGYTF. CDR3 nucleotides: TGTGCCAGCAGCTTAGGAAGATTTAACTATGGCTACACCTTC.